Listed below are T cell receptor beta chains from one sample, sequenced in a study of blood T cell repertoires in COVID-19. Data came from immunoSEQ multiplex PCR; TCRdb stores just in-frame clones and leaves some out. This table has 200,000 or so clones, around 83% appearing once. Sequencing was performed on peripheral blood. The receptors here all came from a man between 50 and 59 years old who had recovered from COVID-19. Both conserved end residues are part of each CDR3. Fields, in order: CDR3 protein, CDR3 DNA, D gene, V gene, clone size, J gene. A D gene is named only where the DNA matches it firmly. The size field is filled for only some rows; it gives once, few, many or a size class.

CDR3 protein: CASIDLPSAHEQFF; CDR3 DNA: TGTGCCAGCATTGATTTACCTAGCGCCCATGAGCAGTTCTTC; D gene: .; V gene: TRBV2; clone size: .; J gene: TRBJ2-1
CDR3 protein: CASSTFPGQGNYEQYF; CDR3 DNA: TGTGCCAGCAGTACATTCCCGGGACAGGGGAACTACGAGCAGTACTTC; D gene: TRBD1; V gene: TRBV28; clone size: .; J gene: TRBJ2-7
CDR3 protein: CASRKGEYGNTIYF; CDR3 DNA: TGTGCCAGCCGAAAAGGGGAATACGGAAACACCATATATTTT; D gene: .; V gene: TRBV27; clone size: .; J gene: TRBJ1-3
CDR3 protein: CASSQSRQQQFF; CDR3 DNA: TGTGCCAGCAGCCAATCGCGACAGCAGCAGTTCTTC; D gene: .; V gene: TRBV14; clone size: .; J gene: TRBJ2-1
CDR3 protein: CASSQDLNQPQHF; CDR3 DNA: TGTGCCAGCAGCCAAGATCTTAATCAGCCCCAGCATTTT; D gene: .; V gene: TRBV4-2; clone size: .; J gene: TRBJ1-5
CDR3 protein: CASSPGLASYNEQFF; CDR3 DNA: TGTGCCAGCAGCCCGGGACTAGCCTCCTACAATGAGCAGTTCTTC; D gene: TRBD2; V gene: TRBV5-4; clone size: .; J gene: TRBJ2-1
CDR3 protein: CASSLARGQTEAFF; CDR3 DNA: TGTGCCAGCAGCTTAGCGAGGGGGCAAACTGAAGCTTTCTTT; D gene: TRBD1; V gene: TRBV7-2; clone size: .; J gene: TRBJ1-1
CDR3 protein: CASSLGSGKDEQYF; CDR3 DNA: TGCGCCAGCAGCTTGGGGTCAGGGAAGGACGAGCAGTACTTC; D gene: .; V gene: TRBV5-1; clone size: .; J gene: TRBJ2-7
CDR3 protein: CASRRDSNQPQHF; CDR3 DNA: TGTGCCAGCAGGCGGGACAGCAATCAGCCCCAGCATTTT; D gene: .; V gene: TRBV6-5; clone size: .; J gene: TRBJ1-5
CDR3 protein: CASSLSRPGRETQYF; CDR3 DNA: TGTGCCAGCAGTTTATCCCGGCCCGGGAGAGAGACCCAGTACTTC; D gene: .; V gene: TRBV27; clone size: .; J gene: TRBJ2-5
CDR3 protein: CASSGERKGLAGQGEQFF; CDR3 DNA: TGCGCCAGCAGTGGAGAAAGGAAGGGACTAGCGGGACAGGGTGAGCAGTTCTTC; D gene: TRBD2; V gene: TRBV10-1; clone size: .; J gene: TRBJ2-1
CDR3 protein: CASSLGQGTDTQYF; CDR3 DNA: TGTGCCAGCAGCTTGGGACAGGGCACAGATACGCAGTATTTT; D gene: TRBD1; V gene: TRBV7-9; clone size: .; J gene: TRBJ2-3
CDR3 protein: CAWSVATGGSHEQYF; CDR3 DNA: TGTGCCTGGAGTGTAGCGACAGGGGGCTCCCACGAGCAGTACTTC; D gene: TRBD1; V gene: TRBV30; clone size: .; J gene: TRBJ2-7
CDR3 protein: CASSLWLAATGELFF; CDR3 DNA: TGTGCCAGCAGCTTGTGGCTAGCGGCCACCGGGGAGCTGTTTTTT; D gene: TRBD2; V gene: TRBV5-5; clone size: .; J gene: TRBJ2-2
CDR3 protein: CASSEARKLNEQFF; CDR3 DNA: TGCGCCAGCAGTGAGGCTCGGAAACTAAATGAGCAGTTCTTC; D gene: .; V gene: TRBV10-1; clone size: few; J gene: TRBJ2-1
CDR3 protein: CATSRAPGPEQYF; CDR3 DNA: TGTGCCACCAGCAGAGCTCCAGGGCCCGAGCAGTACTTC; D gene: .; V gene: TRBV15; clone size: .; J gene: TRBJ2-7
CDR3 protein: CASSEAGTGDGLETQYF; CDR3 DNA: TGTGCCAGCAGTGAAGCCGGGACAGGGGATGGTTTGGAGACCCAGTACTTC; D gene: TRBD1; V gene: TRBV2; clone size: .; J gene: TRBJ2-5
CDR3 protein: CASDSGVGEQYF; CDR3 DNA: TGTGCCAGCGATTCAGGGGTGGGTGAGCAGTACTTC; D gene: .; V gene: TRBV14; clone size: .; J gene: TRBJ2-7
CDR3 protein: CASSQMGWSGRAGYEQYF; CDR3 DNA: TGTGCCAGCAGCCAGATGGGGTGGAGCGGGAGGGCCGGGTACGAGCAGTACTTC; D gene: TRBD2; V gene: TRBV7-2; clone size: .; J gene: TRBJ2-7
CDR3 protein: CASSDRAGDTQYF; CDR3 DNA: TGTGCCAGCAGTGACAGGGCCGGGGATACGCAGTATTTT; D gene: .; V gene: TRBV2; clone size: .; J gene: TRBJ2-3
CDR3 protein: CAWSRVQGISNQPQHF; CDR3 DNA: TGTGCCTGGAGCCGCGTACAGGGGATCAGCAATCAGCCCCAGCATTTT; D gene: TRBD1; V gene: TRBV30; clone size: .; J gene: TRBJ1-5
CDR3 protein: CASSLWGRGNTEAFF; CDR3 DNA: TGCGCCAGCAGCTTATGGGGGAGGGGGAACACTGAAGCTTTCTTT; D gene: .; V gene: TRBV5-1; clone size: .; J gene: TRBJ1-1
CDR3 protein: CASVRTLYEQYF; CDR3 DNA: TGTGCCAGCGTCCGGACTCTTTACGAGCAGTACTTC; D gene: .; V gene: TRBV6-5; clone size: .; J gene: TRBJ2-7
CDR3 protein: CASTAGQGTLYGYTF; CDR3 DNA: TGCGCCAGCACCGCCGGACAGGGGACCCTCTATGGCTACACCTTC; D gene: TRBD1; V gene: TRBV4-1; clone size: .; J gene: TRBJ1-2
CDR3 protein: CASSWGDRGLISEQYF; CDR3 DNA: TGTGCCAGCAGCTGGGGGGACAGGGGTTTAATTAGCGAGCAGTACTTC; D gene: TRBD1; V gene: TRBV5-5; clone size: .; J gene: TRBJ2-7
CDR3 protein: CASSEDRRGYGYTF; CDR3 DNA: TGTGCCAGCAGTGAAGACAGGCGGGGGTATGGCTACACCTTC; D gene: .; V gene: TRBV2; clone size: .; J gene: TRBJ1-2
CDR3 protein: CASSMIGGSDTQYF; CDR3 DNA: TGTGCCAGTAGTATGATTGGGGGCTCAGATACGCAGTATTTT; D gene: .; V gene: TRBV19; clone size: .; J gene: TRBJ2-3
CDR3 protein: CASSLAPSSLTYEQYF; CDR3 DNA: TGTGCCAGCAGCTTAGCCCCTAGCTCTCTCACCTACGAGCAGTACTTC; D gene: .; V gene: TRBV7-2; clone size: .; J gene: TRBJ2-7
CDR3 protein: CASSFGHLPSSYEQYF; CDR3 DNA: TGTGCCAGCAGCTTCGGACATCTACCTAGCTCCTACGAGCAGTACTTC; D gene: .; V gene: TRBV5-6; clone size: .; J gene: TRBJ2-7
CDR3 protein: CASSEASNSYEQYF; CDR3 DNA: TGTGCCAGCAGTGAAGCGTCAAACAGCTACGAGCAGTACTTC; D gene: .; V gene: TRBV6-1; clone size: .; J gene: TRBJ2-7
CDR3 protein: CASSIQRDQETQYF; CDR3 DNA: TGCGCCAGCAGCATACAGCGGGACCAAGAGACCCAGTACTTC; D gene: .; V gene: TRBV5-1; clone size: .; J gene: TRBJ2-5
CDR3 protein: CASTPVLATSVSTGELFF; CDR3 DNA: TGTGCCAGCACCCCCGTGCTAGCGACTTCCGTTAGCACCGGGGAGCTGTTTTTT; D gene: .; V gene: TRBV28; clone size: .; J gene: TRBJ2-2
CDR3 protein: CASSLEAVISTDTQYF; CDR3 DNA: TGTGCCAGCAGCTTAGAAGCGGTCATCAGCACAGATACGCAGTATTTT; D gene: .; V gene: TRBV7-2; clone size: .; J gene: TRBJ2-3
CDR3 protein: CASSQGWDQPQHF; CDR3 DNA: TGTGCCAGCAGTCAGGGTTGGGATCAGCCCCAGCATTTT; D gene: .; V gene: TRBV12-3/TRBV12-4; clone size: once; J gene: TRBJ1-5
CDR3 protein: CASSRLENEQFF; CDR3 DNA: TGTGCCAGCAGCAGACTAGAAAATGAGCAGTTCTTC; D gene: .; V gene: TRBV7-9; clone size: few; J gene: TRBJ2-1
CDR3 protein: CASRPGQGFSGELFF; CDR3 DNA: TGTGCCAGCAGACCTGGACAGGGGTTCTCCGGGGAGCTGTTTTTT; D gene: TRBD1; V gene: TRBV7-8; clone size: .; J gene: TRBJ2-2
CDR3 protein: CAWTFGEAYSSYNEQFF; CDR3 DNA: TGTGCCTGGACATTCGGGGAAGCGTACAGCTCCTACAATGAGCAGTTCTTC; D gene: .; V gene: TRBV30; clone size: .; J gene: TRBJ2-1
CDR3 protein: CASSSRGKGGEKLFF; CDR3 DNA: TGTGCCAGCAGTTCGCGGGGGAAGGGAGGCGAAAAACTGTTTTTT; D gene: .; V gene: TRBV28; clone size: .; J gene: TRBJ1-4
CDR3 protein: CASSYYTWTANEKLFF; CDR3 DNA: TGTGCCAGCAGTTACTATACTTGGACAGCTAATGAAAAACTGTTTTTT; D gene: .; V gene: TRBV6-2/TRBV6-3; clone size: .; J gene: TRBJ1-4
CDR3 protein: CASSLQGGGTDTQYF; CDR3 DNA: TGTGCCAGCAGTTTACAGGGGGGAGGCACAGATACGCAGTATTTT; D gene: TRBD1; V gene: TRBV2; clone size: .; J gene: TRBJ2-3
CDR3 protein: CASFRGGATNQPQHF; CDR3 DNA: TGTGCCAGTTTTCGGGGGGGGGCAACCAATCAGCCCCAGCATTTT; D gene: .; V gene: TRBV19; clone size: .; J gene: TRBJ1-5
CDR3 protein: CASSTGGGRSYNEQFF; CDR3 DNA: TGCGCCAGCAGCACCGGGGGGGGCCGCTCCTACAATGAGCAGTTCTTC; D gene: TRBD2; V gene: TRBV5-1; clone size: .; J gene: TRBJ2-1
CDR3 protein: CASRRGPNEKLFF; CDR3 DNA: TGTGCCAGCCGGAGGGGGCCTAATGAAAAACTGTTTTTT; D gene: TRBD1; V gene: TRBV2; clone size: .; J gene: TRBJ1-4
CDR3 protein: CASSLLDTQYF; CDR3 DNA: TGTGCCAGCAGCTTACTAGATACGCAGTATTTT; D gene: .; V gene: TRBV7-8; clone size: .; J gene: TRBJ2-3
CDR3 protein: CASSEGPGETQYF; CDR3 DNA: TGTGCCAGCAGTGAAGGGCCCGGGGAGACCCAGTACTTC; D gene: .; V gene: TRBV6-1; clone size: .; J gene: TRBJ2-5
CDR3 protein: CASSPDLANEQYF; CDR3 DNA: TGTGCCAGCTCACCCGACCTAGCCAACGAGCAGTACTTC; D gene: .; V gene: TRBV18; clone size: .; J gene: TRBJ2-7
CDR3 protein: CAWSAPGASGNEQYF; CDR3 DNA: TGTGCCTGGAGTGCTCCCGGTGCTAGCGGGAACGAGCAGTACTTC; D gene: TRBD2; V gene: TRBV30; clone size: .; J gene: TRBJ2-7
CDR3 protein: CASSPPRAPREQYF; CDR3 DNA: TGTGCCAGCTCACCACCGAGGGCCCCTCGAGAGCAGTACTTC; D gene: .; V gene: TRBV18; clone size: .; J gene: TRBJ2-7
CDR3 protein: CASSRGPLRPTNTGELFF; CDR3 DNA: TGTGCCAGCTCCAGGGGGCCCCTGCGACCTACGAACACCGGGGAGCTGTTTTTT; D gene: TRBD1; V gene: TRBV7-8; clone size: .; J gene: TRBJ2-2
CDR3 protein: CASHDAGTGAYEQYF; CDR3 DNA: TGTGCCAGTCATGACGCCGGGACAGGGGCCTACGAGCAGTACTTC; D gene: TRBD1; V gene: TRBV2; clone size: .; J gene: TRBJ2-7
CDR3 protein: CASSLVGVAPDEQYF; CDR3 DNA: TGTGCCAGCAGTTTAGTCGGGGTAGCACCCGACGAGCAGTACTTC; D gene: .; V gene: TRBV6-2/TRBV6-3; clone size: once; J gene: TRBJ2-7
CDR3 protein: CASSEADRVTYGYTF; CDR3 DNA: TGTGCCAGCAGTGAAGCGGACAGGGTTACCTATGGCTACACCTTC; D gene: TRBD1; V gene: TRBV2; clone size: .; J gene: TRBJ1-2
CDR3 protein: CATSNRQTQREQYF; CDR3 DNA: TGTGCCACCAGCAACCGACAGACCCAGAGGGAGCAGTACTTC; D gene: .; V gene: TRBV15; clone size: .; J gene: TRBJ2-7
CDR3 protein: CASRGTGREKLFF; CDR3 DNA: TGTGCCAGCAGAGGGACAGGGCGGGAAAAACTGTTTTTT; D gene: TRBD1; V gene: TRBV28; clone size: .; J gene: TRBJ1-4
CDR3 protein: CASSEISLAGGTDTQYF; CDR3 DNA: TGTGCCAGCAGTGAAATAAGCCTAGCGGGAGGGACAGATACGCAGTATTTT; D gene: TRBD2; V gene: TRBV6-1; clone size: .; J gene: TRBJ2-3
CDR3 protein: CASSRDRDAYGYTF; CDR3 DNA: TGTGCCAGCTCACGGGACAGGGACGCCTATGGCTACACCTTC; D gene: TRBD1; V gene: TRBV18; clone size: .; J gene: TRBJ1-2